The present entry profiles one T cell receptor beta chain with its context. Its cognate antigen has yet to be identified. No quality values exist for individual bases; no much larger clone is one base distant. Naive CD8 T cell libraries were made from about 21,000 to 970,000 sorted cells using 10%, 30% or 50% of purified RNA. Naive CD8 T cells were FACS-sorted as CD8+CD4-CCR7+CD45RA+ on a BD FACSAria II into RLT Plus buffer. To test detection sensitivity, Jurkat RNA equal to around 11 TCR copies was added to samples of roughly 18,000-1,100,000 naive CD8 T cells. CD8 T cells were enriched with RosetteSep CD8+ T Cell Enrichment Cocktail and Ficoll-Paque, followed by ACK red cell lysis. Libraries came from PCR. Sequencing took place on a NextSeq 500. Bulk TCR libraries were prepared as previously described, using TCR primers listed in Table S5. Purification of total RNA was performed with the Qiagen AllPrep DNA/RNA kit. Before analysis, reads from multiple sequencing runs of the same library were pooled. The authors' analysis ran thus. Reads were retained only if the reads had an exact TCR constant sequence, and the retained reads were trimmed to 150 nt and grouped according to their 12-nt molecular barcodes. Within each barcode group, reads were sub-clustered at a 15% Levenshtein threshold, and quality-weighted consensus sequences were built per RNA molecule. Non-functional sequences were removed, as were lower-count sequences one edit away from another. Barcode sub-clusters with fewer than 20% of the maximum read count were removed, based on fitting two negative binomial distributions. TCRdb reanalyzed the raw reads on its own, using fastp at Q25 for trimming and MiXCR for clone calling, and kept in-frame beta chains. Entries that share a CDR3 protein sequence are merged under the most common genes and DNA. TCRdb, not the original authors, processed these V and J calls. The sample table shows approximately 590,000 distinct CDR3 sequences, and about 25% are seen once. 0.78% of the sample lies in the top ten.

The source of the sample is a study of molecular identifiers for immune sequencing clone quantification listed by TCRdb under 2018. Context from the whole study: For a replicate experiment, the RNA from either approximately 20,000 or 100,000 naive CD8 T cells was divided into five aliquots, and four of those aliquots went on to sequencing. CD8 T cells were used in a methods study to benchmark molecular-identifier clustering-based TCR repertoire sequencing (MIDCIRS) and TCR RNA copy counting.

V is clipped by 3 bases and J by 6 bases, and the sequence between their germline boundaries is 11 bases long. The germline V gene (reference sequence) specifies LNHDA as CDR1 and SQIVND as CDR2. The CDR3, from cysteine to phenylalanine, totals 14 residues. The DNA shown is the 42-base CDR3, in frame from base 1. Points the paper makes about the study in general: When barcode sub-clustering was omitted, TCR diversity was inflated by chimeric consensus sequences, with chimeras reaching as high as 47%. Modeling gave 3 to 3.5 recovered TCR RNA copies per cell versus approximately 9 by digital PCR, implying 25% to 30% capture efficiency. Spiked-in Jurkat TCR RNA equivalent to a single cell was reported to be detectable even among 800,000 to 1,000,000 naive CD8 T cells. The sizes of highly expanded clones could end up underestimated when identical TCR molecules share a barcode. Clones above 20 RNA copies held over 97% of molecules in CMV-specific effector cells but under 1% in naive cells. Naive libraries contained spiked-in Jurkat TCR RNA (10 copies' worth), which is not part of the donor repertoire.

This chain is built from TRBV19 and TRBJ2-2; the D gene identity is not certain. The source material was naive CD8+ T cells from blood, with Jurkat cell RNA spiked in. The cell subset or site label here, explained by the study, means: FACS-sorted CD8+CD4-CCR7+CD45RA+ naive T cells. This TCR was recovered from a human donor in good health. Some libraries in this study had Jurkat cell RNA spiked in. The nucleotides read TGTGCCAGTAGTATGGTAGTGTCCGCCGGGGAGCTGTTTTTT. Protein translation: CASSMVVSAGELFF.